Detailed here is one TCR beta chain. The CDR3 extends over 14 amino acids. The germline V gene encodes CDR1 LGHDT and CDR2 YNNKEL (reference sequence). Trimming took off 1 base at V and 3 bases at J, with 7 bases between the two ends. The data originate from a study of CD4 T cells in relation to SARS-CoV-2 and coronaviruses. TCRdb's table, derived via immunoSEQ multiplex PCR, lists solely in-frame clones and lacks some. The table lists about 65,000 clones, about 89% of them singletons. Unexposed donor CD4+ T cells date from about 2011-2018, before the COVID-19 pandemic. What was sequenced was memory CD4+ T cells from PBMCs. The clonotype comes from a human donor in good health. The chain uses TRBV3-1 (or the pseudogene TRBV3-2) and TRBJ1-3; D unresolved. In DNA, the CDR3 is TGTGCCAGCAGCCAAGTAGCAGGTGGAAACACCATATATTTT. It specifies CASSQVAGGNTIYF.